This T cell receptor (beta chain) was obtained from a study of cytomegalovirus exposure and HLA in healthy donors. This PCR relied on a set of 60 Vbeta primers and 13 Jbeta primers. Method: immunoSEQ multiplex PCR; TCRdb's copy keeps in-frame clones and lacks some. Of around 130,000 clones in the sample, around 65% are singletons; the top ten hold approximately 1.8%. V lost 3 bases and J 0 bases, leaving 11 bases between the germline ends. CDR1 and CDR2 (germline): KGHSH, LQKENI. The length of the CDR3 is 16 residues. Overall study findings and caveats: The classifier reportedly diagnosed cytomegalovirus status with high specificity and sensitivity. Trimming of TCR beta V- and J-genes showed a link, identified in a later analysis, to a missense DCLRE1C variant. Sequencing had likely introduced a cluster of highly shared sequence variants as an artifact. A prior analysis recorded that most TCR beta V segments were productive about 87% or about 30% of the time.

Points on this clone: The antigen is not known.

Source material: PBMCs. The clonotype was recovered from a male donor in good health and CMV-seronegative. The rearrangement links TRBV18 to TRBJ1-4, with D tentatively TRBD1 (5 bases). CDR3 DNA sequence: TGTGCCAGCTCACCGGACACGGCGGCAACTAATGAAAAACTGTTTTTT. It encodes CASSPDTAATNEKLFF.